The clone carrying this T cell receptor (beta chain) showed up just a few times. The antigen remains undetermined. The sample comes from a study of beta chain features in type 1 diabetes. All of the isolated RNA was reverse transcribed, so expressed TCRB transcripts were sequenced. Here immunoSEQ multiplex PCR was the method, and the copy in TCRdb shows in-frame clones only, minus some. The table shows approximately 140,000 clones, with less than 9% occurring only once. Study-wide points: An over-representation of cells with high TCR expression could result from cDNA sequencing.

Purity of each sorted population was above 98%. The specimen was central memory CD4+ T cells from blood. The TCR comes from a woman aged 25 to 45 in good health.

This CDR3 is CATSTTSGSTQYF. In nucleotides, the CDR3 is TGTGCCACCTCGACCACTAGCGGGAGTACGCAGTACTTC. The rearrangement uses TRBV5-6 and TRBJ2-7; 11 positions agree with TRBD2. CDR3 size: 13 residues. The V and J ends lost 9 bases and 9 bases, in that order; junction bases with no gene match: 11. The germline gives CDR1 SGHDT, CDR2 YYEEEE.